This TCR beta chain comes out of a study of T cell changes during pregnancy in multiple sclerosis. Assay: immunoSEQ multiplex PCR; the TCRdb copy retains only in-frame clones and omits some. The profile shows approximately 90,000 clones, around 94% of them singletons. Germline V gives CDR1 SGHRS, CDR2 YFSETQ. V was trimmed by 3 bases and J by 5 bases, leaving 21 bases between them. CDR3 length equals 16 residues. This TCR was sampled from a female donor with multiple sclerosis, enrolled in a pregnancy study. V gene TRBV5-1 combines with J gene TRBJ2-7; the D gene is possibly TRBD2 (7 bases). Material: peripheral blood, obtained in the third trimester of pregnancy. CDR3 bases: TGCGCCAGCAGCTCCAAAGGGGGGGCCTTTAGAAACGAGCAGTACTTC. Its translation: CASSSKGGAFRNEQYF.